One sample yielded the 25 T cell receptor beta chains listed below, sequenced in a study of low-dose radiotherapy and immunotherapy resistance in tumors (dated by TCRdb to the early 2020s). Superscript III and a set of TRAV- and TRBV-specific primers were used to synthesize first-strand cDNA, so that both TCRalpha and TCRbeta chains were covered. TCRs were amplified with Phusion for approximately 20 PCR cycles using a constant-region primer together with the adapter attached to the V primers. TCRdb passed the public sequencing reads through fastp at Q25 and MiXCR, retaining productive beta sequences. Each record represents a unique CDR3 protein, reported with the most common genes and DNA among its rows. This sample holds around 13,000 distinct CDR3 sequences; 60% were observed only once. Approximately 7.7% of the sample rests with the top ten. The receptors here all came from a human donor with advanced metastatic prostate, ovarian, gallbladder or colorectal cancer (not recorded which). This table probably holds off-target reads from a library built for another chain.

DNA for the CDR3: TGTGCCAGTAGTATTTTTACAGGGAACCAAAATGGCTACACCTTC. It specifies CASSIFTGNQNGYTF. J is TRBJ1-2 and V is TRBV19; maybe TRBD1 (6 bases). The CDR3 runs to 15 residues. The germline V and J ends were trimmed by 3 bases and 6 bases, with 17 bases remaining between them. The V gene's germline CDR1 is LNHDA and CDR2 SQIVND (reference sequence).

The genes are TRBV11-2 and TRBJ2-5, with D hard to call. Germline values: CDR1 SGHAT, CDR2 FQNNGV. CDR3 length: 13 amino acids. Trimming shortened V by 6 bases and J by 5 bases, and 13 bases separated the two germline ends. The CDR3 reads CASSKAPGETQYF. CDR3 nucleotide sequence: TGTGCCAGCAGTAAGGCCCCTGGGGAGACCCAGTACTTC.

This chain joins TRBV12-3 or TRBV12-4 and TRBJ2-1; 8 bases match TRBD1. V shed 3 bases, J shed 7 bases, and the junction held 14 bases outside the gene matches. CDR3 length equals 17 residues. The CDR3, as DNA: TGTGCCAGCAGTTTCCTTATTGGGCAGGGGGCGCGGAATGAGCAGTTCTTC. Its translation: CASSFLIGQGARNEQFF.

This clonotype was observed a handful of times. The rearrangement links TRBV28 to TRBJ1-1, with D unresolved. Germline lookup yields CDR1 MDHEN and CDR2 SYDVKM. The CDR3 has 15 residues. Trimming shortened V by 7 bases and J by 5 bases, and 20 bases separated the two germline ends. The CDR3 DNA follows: TGTGCCAGCACCCCCGGCAAGGGCGTTGGGACTGAAGCTTTCTTT. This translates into CASTPGKGVGTEAFF.

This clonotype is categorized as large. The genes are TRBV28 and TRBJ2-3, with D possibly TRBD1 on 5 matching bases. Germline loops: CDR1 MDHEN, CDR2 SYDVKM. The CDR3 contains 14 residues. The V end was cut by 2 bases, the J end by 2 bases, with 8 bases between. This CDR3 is CASSLDSYTDTQYF. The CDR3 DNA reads TGTGCCAGCAGTTTAGACAGTTACACAGATACGCAGTATTTT.

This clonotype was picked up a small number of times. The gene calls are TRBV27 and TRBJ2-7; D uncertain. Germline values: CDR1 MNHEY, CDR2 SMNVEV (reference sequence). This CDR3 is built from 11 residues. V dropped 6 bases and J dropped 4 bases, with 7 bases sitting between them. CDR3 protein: CASSPSYEQYF. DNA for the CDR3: TGTGCCAGCAGCCCGAGTTACGAGCAGTACTTC.

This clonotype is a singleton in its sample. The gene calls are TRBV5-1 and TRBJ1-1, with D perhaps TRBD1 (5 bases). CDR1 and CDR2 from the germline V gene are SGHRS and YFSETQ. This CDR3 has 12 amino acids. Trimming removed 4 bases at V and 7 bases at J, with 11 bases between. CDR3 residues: CASSPDRFEAFF. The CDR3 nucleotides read TGCGCCAGCAGCCCCGACAGATTTGAAGCTTTCTTT. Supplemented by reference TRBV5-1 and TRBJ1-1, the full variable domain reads KAGVTQTPRYLIKTRGQQVTLSCSPISGHRSVSWYQQTPGQGLQFLFEYFSETQRNKGNFPGRFSGRQFSNSRSEMNVSTLELGDSALYLCASSPDRFEAFFGQGTRLTVV.

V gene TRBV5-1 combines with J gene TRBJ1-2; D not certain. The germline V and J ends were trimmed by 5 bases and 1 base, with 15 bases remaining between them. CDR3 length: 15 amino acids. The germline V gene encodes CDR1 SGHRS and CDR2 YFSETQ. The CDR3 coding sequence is TGCGCCAGCAGATTGTTCGCGGCAGATAACTATGGCTACACCTTC. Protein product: CASRLFAADNYGYTF.

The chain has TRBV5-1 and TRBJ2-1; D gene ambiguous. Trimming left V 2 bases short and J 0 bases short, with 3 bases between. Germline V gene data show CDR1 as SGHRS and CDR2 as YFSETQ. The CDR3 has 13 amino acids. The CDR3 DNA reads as TGCGCCAGCAGCTTCAACTCCTACAATGAGCAGTTCTTC. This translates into CASSFNSYNEQFF.

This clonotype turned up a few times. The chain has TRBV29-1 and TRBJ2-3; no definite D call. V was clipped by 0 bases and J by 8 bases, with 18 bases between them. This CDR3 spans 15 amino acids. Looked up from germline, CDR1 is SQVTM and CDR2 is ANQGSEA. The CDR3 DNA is TGCAGCGTTGAAGATTCATCGAGTATCCGGCGTACGCAGTATTTT. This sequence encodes CSVEDSSSIRRTQYF.

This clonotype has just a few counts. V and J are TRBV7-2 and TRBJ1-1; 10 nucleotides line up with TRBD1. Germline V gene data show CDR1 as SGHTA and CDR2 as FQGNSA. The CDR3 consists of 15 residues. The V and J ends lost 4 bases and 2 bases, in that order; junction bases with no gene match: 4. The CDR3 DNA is TGTGCCAGCAGCTCGTCGACAGGGGGCAACACTGAAGCTTTCTTT. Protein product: CASSSSTGGNTEAFF.

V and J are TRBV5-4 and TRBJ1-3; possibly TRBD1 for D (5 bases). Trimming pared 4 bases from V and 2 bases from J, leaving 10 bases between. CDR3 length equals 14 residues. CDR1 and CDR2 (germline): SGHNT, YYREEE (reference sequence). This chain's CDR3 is CASSPGTAGNTIYF. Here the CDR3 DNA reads TGTGCCAGCAGCCCGGGGACGGCTGGAAACACCATATATTTT.

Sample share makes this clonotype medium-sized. DNA of the CDR3: TGTGCCAGCAGGGACCCTGGACGTCAGCCCCAGCATTTT. This sequence encodes CASRDPGRQPQHF. The chain employs TRBV6-2 or TRBV6-3 and TRBJ1-5; unclear D gene. Germline CDR1 reads MNHEY; CDR2 reads SVGEGT. V dropped 6 bases and J dropped 6 bases, with 12 bases sitting between them. CDR3 length equals 13 residues.

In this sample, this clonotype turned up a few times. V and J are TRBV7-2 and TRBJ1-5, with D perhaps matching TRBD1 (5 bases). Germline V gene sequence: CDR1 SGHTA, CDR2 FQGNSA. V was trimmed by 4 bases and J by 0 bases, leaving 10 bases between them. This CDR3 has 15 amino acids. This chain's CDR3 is CASSWGVDSNQPQHF. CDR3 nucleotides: TGTGCCAGCAGCTGGGGGGTCGATAGCAATCAGCCCCAGCATTTT.

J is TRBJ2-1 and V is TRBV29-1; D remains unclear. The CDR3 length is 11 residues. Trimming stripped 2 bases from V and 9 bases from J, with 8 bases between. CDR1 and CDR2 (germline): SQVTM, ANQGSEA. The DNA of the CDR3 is TGCAGCGTTGAACGCTTGGGTGAGCAGTTCTTC. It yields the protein CSVERLGEQFF.

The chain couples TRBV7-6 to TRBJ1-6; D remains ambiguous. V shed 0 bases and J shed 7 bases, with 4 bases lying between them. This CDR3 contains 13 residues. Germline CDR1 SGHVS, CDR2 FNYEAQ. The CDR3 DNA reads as TGTGCCAGCAGCTTAGCGTGGAATTCACCCCTCCACTTT. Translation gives CASSLAWNSPLHF.

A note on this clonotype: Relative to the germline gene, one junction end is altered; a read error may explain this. In DNA, the CDR3 is TGTGTCACCAGTGACCCGGGAGACTACACAGATACGCAGTATTTT. As protein: CVTSDPGDYTDTQYF. The chain links TRBV24-1 to TRBJ2-3; tentative D call: TRBD2 (6 bases). CDR3 length: 15 amino acids. CDR1 and CDR2 (germline): KGHDR, SFDVKD.

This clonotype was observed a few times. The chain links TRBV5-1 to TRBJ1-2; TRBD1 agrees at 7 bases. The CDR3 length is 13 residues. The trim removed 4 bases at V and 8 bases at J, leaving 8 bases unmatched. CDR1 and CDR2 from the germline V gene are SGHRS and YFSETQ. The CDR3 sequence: CASSPARTGGYTF. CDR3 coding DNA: TGCGCCAGCAGCCCCGCACGGACAGGAGGCTACACCTTC.

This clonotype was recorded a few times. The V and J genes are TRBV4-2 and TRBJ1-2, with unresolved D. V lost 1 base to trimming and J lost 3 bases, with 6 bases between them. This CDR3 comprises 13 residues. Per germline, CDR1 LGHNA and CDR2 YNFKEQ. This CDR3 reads CASSQGSDYGYTF. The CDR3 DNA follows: TGTGCCAGCAGCCAAGGTTCAGACTATGGCTACACCTTC.

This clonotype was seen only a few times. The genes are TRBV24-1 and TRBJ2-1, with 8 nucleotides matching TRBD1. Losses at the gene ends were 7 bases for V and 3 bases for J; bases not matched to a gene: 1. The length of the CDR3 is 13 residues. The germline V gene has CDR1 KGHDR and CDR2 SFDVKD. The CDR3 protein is CATRDRDYNEQFF. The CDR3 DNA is TGTGCCACCAGGGACAGGGACTACAATGAGCAGTTCTTC.

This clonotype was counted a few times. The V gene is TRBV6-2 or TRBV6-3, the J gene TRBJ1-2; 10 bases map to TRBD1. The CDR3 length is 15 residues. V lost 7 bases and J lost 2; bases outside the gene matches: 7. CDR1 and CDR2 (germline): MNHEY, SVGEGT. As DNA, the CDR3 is TGTGCCAGCACCGGTCCGGGACAGGGGAACTATGGCTACACCTTC. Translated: CASTGPGQGNYGYTF.

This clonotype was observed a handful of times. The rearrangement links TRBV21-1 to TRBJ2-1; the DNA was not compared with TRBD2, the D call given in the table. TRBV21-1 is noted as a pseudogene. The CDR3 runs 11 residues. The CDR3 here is CASSKVLRAHF. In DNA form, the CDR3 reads TGTGCCAGCAGCAAAGTGCTGCGGGCCCACTTC.

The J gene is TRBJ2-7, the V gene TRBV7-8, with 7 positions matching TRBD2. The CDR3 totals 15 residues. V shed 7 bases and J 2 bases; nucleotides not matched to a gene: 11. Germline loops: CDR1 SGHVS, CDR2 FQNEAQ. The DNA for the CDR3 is TGTGCCAGCAACGACGGAAGCGGGATCGCCTACGAGCAGTACTTC. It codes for CASNDGSGIAYEQYF.

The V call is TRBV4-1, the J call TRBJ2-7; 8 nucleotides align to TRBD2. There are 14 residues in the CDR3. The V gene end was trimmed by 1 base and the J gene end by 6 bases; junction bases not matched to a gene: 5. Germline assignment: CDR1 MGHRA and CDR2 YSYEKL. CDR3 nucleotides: TGCGCCAGCAGCCAAGGTCTGCGGGGGGTCGAGCAGTACTTC. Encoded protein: CASSQGLRGVEQYF.

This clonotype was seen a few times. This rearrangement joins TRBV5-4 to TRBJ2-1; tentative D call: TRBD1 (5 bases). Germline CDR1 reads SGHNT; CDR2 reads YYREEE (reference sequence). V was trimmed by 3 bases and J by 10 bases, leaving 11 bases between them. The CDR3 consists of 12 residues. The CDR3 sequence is CASSYKGREQFF. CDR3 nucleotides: TGTGCCAGCAGCTATAAGGGGCGGGAGCAGTTCTTC.